These T cell receptor beta chains were read from a single sample in a study of cytomegalovirus exposure and HLA in healthy donors. TCRdb's copy holds only in-frame clones and misses some; the assay was immunoSEQ multiplex PCR. The sample yields about 200,000 clones, more than 65% seen once. Sequencing was carried out using PBMCs. The receptors here all came from a young man in good health and CMV-seronegative. Each CDR3 is given with its conserved first and last residue. Each record gives: D gene, V gene, CDR3 length, clone size, J gene, CDR3 protein, CDR3 DNA. The D gene is left open where the match is weak. Expanded clones get a size class; other rows say once, few or many, or leave the size out.

TRBD1	TRBV19	13	few	TRBJ1-2	CATRDSANYGYTF	TGTGCCACCCGGGACAGCGCAAACTATGGCTACACCTTC
TRBD1	TRBV5-1	16	-	TRBJ2-1	CASSSQGQGPYNEQFF	TGCGCCAGCAGCTCCCAGGGACAGGGCCCCTACAATGAGCAGTTCTTC
TRBD1	TRBV28	18	-	TRBJ1-6	CASSLGTGSRSYNSPLHF	TGTGCCAGCAGTCTAGGGACAGGGAGTCGGTCCTATAATTCACCCCTCCACTTT
-	TRBV6-1	14	few	TRBJ2-7	CASSEAWQSYEQYF	TGTGCCAGCAGTGAAGCCTGGCAGTCCTACGAGCAGTACTTC
TRBD2	TRBV2	16	once	TRBJ2-5	CASTSGTSGGQETQYF	TGTGCCAGCACGAGCGGGACTAGCGGGGGCCAAGAGACCCAGTACTTC
TRBD1	TRBV7-2	15	-	TRBJ1-2	CASSFAGQGASGYTF	TGTGCCAGCAGCTTTGCTGGACAGGGGGCGAGTGGCTACACCTTC
-	TRBV6-5	13	-	TRBJ2-5	CASSYSQQETQYF	TGTGCCAGCAGTTACTCTCAGCAAGAGACCCAGTACTTC
-	TRBV30	13	-	TRBJ1-1	CAWSGQNFAEAFF	TGTGCCTGGTCGGGACAAAACTTTGCTGAAGCTTTCTTT
TRBD2	TRBV28	16	-	TRBJ2-3	CASSSYSSGSTDTQYF	TGTGCCAGCAGTTCCTATTCCAGCGGGAGTACAGATACGCAGTATTTT
-	TRBV2	15	once	TRBJ1-4	CASSGISGGSKKLFF	TGTGCCAGCAGTGGGATTTCGGGGGGAAGTAAAAAACTGTTTTTT
TRBD1	TRBV27	14	-	TRBJ2-2	CASSLRQGSGELFF	TGTGCCAGCAGTTTGAGACAGGGTTCCGGGGAGCTGTTTTTT